The 13 T cell receptor beta chains below come from one sample, sequenced in a study of CD8+CD57+ T cells in acquired aplastic anemia. Previously, flow cytometry had revealed CD8+CD57+ cell expansion in the patients chosen for sequencing. Profiling of TCR beta VDJ combinations and CDR3 sequences used genomic DNA as template. TCRdb processed the reads anew with MiXCR; each CDR3 protein has one entry. The table lists approximately 150,000 distinct CDR3 sequences, about 45% of them singletons. The material sequenced was sorted CD4+, CD8+, or CD8+CD57+ T cells (not recorded which) from PBMCs. The source of these receptors is a human donor with aplastic anemia.

The chain carries TRBV11-1 and TRBJ2-7; D may match TRBD1 or TRBD2 (6 bases each). Germline loops: CDR1 SGHAT, CDR2 FQDESV (reference sequence). The CDR3 length is 16 residues. V was clipped by 6 bases and J by 0 bases, with 18 bases between them. Written as DNA, the CDR3 is TGTGCCAGCAGTGCCGGGCCCAGGGGACTCTCCTACGAGCAGTACTTC. It encodes CASSAGPRGLSYEQYF. Full variable domain (missing parts from reference TRBV11-1 and TRBJ2-7): EAEVAQSPRYKITEKSQAVAFWCDPISGHATLYWYRQILGQGPELLVQFQDESVVDDSQLPKDRFSAERLKGVDSTLKIQPAELGDSAMYLCASSAGPRGLSYEQYFGPGTRLTVT.

This clonotype has only a few counts. The genes are TRBV20-1 and TRBJ2-7; 8 nucleotides line up with TRBD2. V lost 2 bases and J lost 4; bases outside the gene matches: 10. CDR1 and CDR2 from the germline V gene are DFQATT and SNEGSKA (reference sequence). The length of the CDR3 is 15 residues. The CDR3 is CSARSPGGRNYEQYF. CDR3 coding DNA: TGCAGTGCTAGAAGTCCCGGCGGGAGGAATTACGAGCAGTACTTC.

The CDR3 loop reads CSAELSSGSDEQYF. CDR3 nucleotides: TGCAGTGCCGAACTCTCTAGCGGGAGCGACGAGCAGTACTTC. The V gene is TRBV20-1, the J gene TRBJ2-7; 10 nucleotides match TRBD2. From germline, CDR1 is DFQATT and CDR2 SNEGSKA (reference sequence). The junction had 10 bases not matched to a gene; V was cut back by 6 bases and J by 5 bases. The CDR3 has 14 amino acids.

V is TRBV7-9 and J is TRBJ1-1; weak D call: TRBD1 (5 bases). The CDR3 totals 12 residues. V was cut by 9 bases and J by 6 bases, with 14 bases left in between. Germline V gives CDR1 SEHNR, CDR2 FQNEAQ (reference sequence). The CDR3 DNA reads as TGTGCCAGTAGCCCGGGGGTCTCTGAAGCTTTCTTT. Amino acid sequence: CASSPGVSEAFF. The full variable domain, rest sourced from reference TRBV7-9 and TRBJ1-1, is DTGVSQNPRHKITKRGQNVTFRCDPISEHNRLYWYRQTLGQGPEFLTYFQNEAQLEKSRLLSDRFSAERPKGSFSTLEIQRTEQGDSAMYLCASSPGVSEAFFGQGTRLTVV.

This clonotype was recorded at least ten times. V gene TRBV5-4 combines with J gene TRBJ1-2, with a possible D match to TRBD1 (5 bases). CDR3 length: 14 amino acids. V lost 4 bases and J lost 3, with 13 bases in between. Per germline, CDR1 SGHNT and CDR2 YYREEE (reference sequence). Here the CDR3 reads CASSSAGPDYGYTF. For the CDR3, the DNA is TGTGCCAGCAGCAGTGCGGGACCCGACTATGGCTACACCTTC.

Regarding this clonotype: A much larger clonotype is one base distant, so this may be a read error. Without the conserved terminal phenylalanine or tryptophan, this CDR3 likely stems from a read error. The chain carries TRBV5-6 and TRBJ2-2; maybe TRBD1 (6 bases). The CDR3 has 14 amino acids. Germline CDR1 and CDR2: SGHDT and YYEEEE. The germline V and J ends were trimmed by 3 bases and 5 bases, with 11 bases remaining between them. The CDR3 loop is CASSSYRVTGELFS. CDR3 DNA: TGTGCCAGCAGCTCGTACAGGGTTACCGGGGAGCTGTTTTCT.

The table lists this clonotype with many counts. The chain is built from TRBV4-2 and TRBJ2-5; 8 nucleotides line up with TRBD2. This CDR3 has 14 residues. J lost 2 bases, V lost 1 base, and 0 bases had no gene match. The germline V gene encodes CDR1 LGHNA and CDR2 YNFKEQ. In DNA, the CDR3 is TGTGCCAGCAGCCAAGGACTAGCGCAAGAGACCCAGTACTTC. Amino acids: CASSQGLAQETQYF.

The CDR3 sequence: CATSDSPGTGNYEQYF. In nucleotides, the CDR3 is TGTGCCACCAGTGATTCCCCCGGGACAGGGAACTACGAGCAGTACTTC. The gene calls are TRBV24-1 and TRBJ2-7; 9 nucleotides match TRBD1. V lost 2 bases to trimming and J lost 3 bases; unmatched junction nucleotides: 7. The CDR3 runs 16 residues. Germline loops: CDR1 KGHDR, CDR2 SFDVKD.

This clonotype appeared many times. V usage is TRBV5-6 and J usage is TRBJ1-6; 9 bases align to TRBD1. V gave up 4 bases and J gave up 9 bases; unmatched junction bases: 8. This CDR3 contains 15 residues. Germline V lookup: CDR1 SGHDT, CDR2 YYEEEE. The CDR3 region has the DNA TGTGCCAGCAGCCCGGATGGGACAGGGACTTCACCCCTCCACTTT. This sequence encodes CASSPDGTGTSPLHF.

There are a few counts of this clonotype. Possible read error: a much larger clone is one base away. The chain has TRBV20-1 and TRBJ2-5; 10 nucleotides agree with TRBD2. Germline V gene sequence: CDR1 DFQATT, CDR2 SNEGSKA (reference sequence). The CDR3 is 13 residues long. CDR3 sequence: CSAPLAGRETRYF. The DNA of the CDR3 is TGCAGTGCCCCACTAGCGGGGAGGGAGACCCGGTACTTC.

The V and J genes are TRBV20-1 and TRBJ2-7, with TRBD2 matching over 13 bases. The CDR3 extends over 13 amino acids. V shed 6 bases and J 5 bases; nucleotides not matched to a gene: 4. Germline CDR1 and CDR2: DFQATT and SNEGSKA (reference sequence). The CDR3: CSATTSGRNEQYF. The CDR3 nucleotides read TGCAGTGCGACGACTAGCGGGAGGAACGAGCAGTACTTC.

Here the CDR3 reads CASPGSIGHTIYF. The CDR3 DNA follows: TGTGCCAGTCCGGGGTCCATCGGGCACACCATATATTTT. The chain recombines TRBV19 with TRBJ1-3; D not resolved. The V end lost 8 bases, the J end lost 8 bases, and 16 bases lay between the germline ends. The germline V gene has CDR1 LNHDA and CDR2 SQIVND (reference sequence). The CDR3 totals 13 residues.

This clonotype was seen only a few times. The V call is TRBV12-3 or TRBV12-4, the J call TRBJ2-2, with 7 bases fitting TRBD1. The V gene end was trimmed by 7 bases and the J gene end by 2 bases; junction bases not matched to a gene: 4. CDR3 length: 14 amino acids. Written as DNA, the CDR3 is TGTGCCAGCACTCGGGACAGAAACACCGGGGAGCTGTTTTTT. Translated, it gives CASTRDRNTGELFF.